These T cell receptor beta chains were read from a single sample in a study of chemoradiotherapy in HPV16-positive cancers. Some clones are missing from TCRdb's copy, which holds only in-frame ones; the method was immunoSEQ multiplex PCR. This sample carries roughly 8,400 clones, around two thirds of them seen once, and the ten largest clones take roughly 9.1%. Sampling was done from a patient who underwent chemoradiotherapy. These TCRs come from a human donor with HPV-associated anogenital cancer. CDR3s include the opening cysteine and the closing phenylalanine or tryptophan. Each record gives: clone size, V gene, J gene, D gene, CDR3 DNA, CDR3 protein. D genes are given only for firm matches. Some rows mark clone size as missing; the rest say once, few, many or name a class of expanded clone.

.,TRBV7-8,TRBJ1-4,TRBD1,TGTGCCAGCAGTTTAGGTGGGGGACAGAGAAATGAAAAACTGTTTTTT,CASSLGGGQRNEKLFF
.,TRBV28,TRBJ2-7,.,TGTGCCAGCAGTTTGAATGACTTCCGACCCCTCGAGCAGTACTTC,CASSLNDFRPLEQYF
.,TRBV5-1,TRBJ1-1,.,TGCGCCAGCAGCTTGGGCGACGAAGCTTTCTTT,CASSLGDEAFF
few,TRBV19,TRBJ1-1,.,TGTGCCAGTAGAAAAGGTCCGGGGATACCCATGAACACTGAAGCTTTCTTT,CASRKGPGIPMNTEAFF
.,TRBV19,TRBJ1-2,TRBD1,TGTGCCAGTAGTAGCGGACAGGTAGCTAACTATGGCTACACCTTC,CASSSGQVANYGYTF
.,TRBV5-4,TRBJ2-2,.,TGTGCCAGCAGCTGGGACGCTGGAACCGGGGAGCTGTTTTTT,CASSWDAGTGELFF
.,TRBV4-1,TRBJ2-1,TRBD2,TGCGCCAGCAGCCCGGGACTAGCGGGGAATGAGCAGTTCTTC,CASSPGLAGNEQFF
.,TRBV7-8,TRBJ2-7,.,TGTGCCAGCAGCTCCAGAGCAATGGGCGAGCAGTACTTC,CASSSRAMGEQYF
few,TRBV5-1,TRBJ2-1,TRBD2,TGCGCCAGCAGCCGGAGGAGCGGGGGGGGTTACAATGAGCAGTTCTTC,CASSRRSGGGYNEQFF
few,TRBV7-9,TRBJ2-7,.,TGTGCCAGCACCCTGACGGGTCGGGCCTACGAGCAGTACTTC,CASTLTGRAYEQYF
.,TRBV7-2,TRBJ2-2,.,TGTGCCAGCAGCTTAGGAGGTTTCACCGGGGAGCTGTTTTTT,CASSLGGFTGELFF
.,TRBV10-3,TRBJ2-2,.,TGTGCCATCAACCAAGACAGGGAGGGAACCACCGGGGAGCTGTTTTTT,CAINQDREGTTGELFF
few,TRBV19,TRBJ1-1,.,TGTGCCAGTAGTATAGGGGGGTATACTGAAGCTTTCTTT,CASSIGGYTEAFF
.,TRBV18,TRBJ1-4,.,TGTGCCAGCGCAAGACAGTCCGGTAATGAAAAACTGTTTTTT,CASARQSGNEKLFF
.,TRBV6-6,TRBJ2-2,.,TGTGCCAGCATCTCGGGGGTCGGACGGGAGCTGTTTTTT,CASISGVGRELFF
.,TRBV6-1,TRBJ1-1,.,TGTGCCAGCAGTGAACCCGGACAACCTAAGAACACTGAAGCTTTCTTT,CASSEPGQPKNTEAFF
few,TRBV7-8,TRBJ2-7,.,TGTGCCAGCAGCCCGACGATATACGAGCAGTACTTC,CASSPTIYEQYF
.,TRBV21-1,TRBJ1-1,.,TGTACATATTCAGGGGGTAGCGGGGGGTTTATGAACACTGAAGCTTTCTTT,CTYSGGSGGFMNTEAFF
few,TRBV9,TRBJ1-1,TRBD1,TGTGCCAGCAGCGTCTCAGGGGGAGACACTGAAGCTTTCTTT,CASSVSGGDTEAFF
.,TRBV7-9,TRBJ2-5,.,TGTGCCAGCAGTTGGCAAGAGACCCAGTACTTC,CASSWQETQYF
.,TRBV7-9,TRBJ1-3,.,TGTGCCAGCAGCCACCGGTCAGCTGGAAACACCATATATTTT,CASSHRSAGNTIYF
.,TRBV7-6,TRBJ2-5,.,TGTGCCAGCAGCTTAGGCGCCCAGTGGGAGACCCAGTACTTC,CASSLGAQWETQYF